This T cell receptor (beta chain) was profiled in a study of blood T cell repertoires in COVID-19. About the research overall: T cells, B-cell-depleted T cells, or PBMCs provided the cDNA or gDNA that served as material.

Original data processing: Nucleated cell number was recorded as an estimate derived from reference gene primer amplification. The assay was immunoSEQ multiplex PCR, and TCRdb's table has in-frame clones only and misses some. The D gene and trimming were derived from the DNA, and the V and J assignments and clone size from that table. The sample includes over 110,000 clones, about 87% of them seen just once. Germline V gene lookup returns CDR1 MDHEN and CDR2 SYDVKM. V lost 2 bases and J lost 0, with 10 bases in between. The CDR3 totals 15 residues. The sequencing input was peripheral blood. The clonotype was recovered from a human donor in a cohort sampled during active COVID-19. The chain carries TRBV28 and TRBJ1-1, with D hard to call. The CDR3 DNA follows: TGTGCCAGCAGTTTAGGAGGCCAGTTGAACACTGAAGCTTTCTTT. Translated: CASSLGGQLNTEAFF.